Here is one TCR beta chain with its context. This clonotype showed up just once. What this receptor recognizes is not known. Nothing much larger sits one base from this clone, and base qualities are not available. One read alone lends weak support. These data originate in a study of CD8+CD57+ T cells in acquired aplastic anemia (dated by TCRdb to 2016 to 2018). About the investigation overall: On average, sorted CD4+ and CD8+ cells yielded about 3 ug of extracted DNA, with a range of about 0.17 to 27.4 ug. An average of around 10 million reads for CD4+ cells and 11.0 million reads for CD8+ cells was obtained from healthy donor samples.

The germline V gene (reference sequence) specifies SEHNR as CDR1 and FQNEAQ as CDR2. The trim is 5 bases for V and 1 base for J, with a gap of 12 bases between the germline ends. Including the terminal cysteine and phenylalanine, the CDR3 comprises 15 residues. The sequence is cut down to CDR3 DNA, 45 bases in frame from base 1. The study deep-sequenced TCR repertoires of sorted CD4+ and CD8+ blood T cells from severe aplastic anemia patients and healthy subjects. Ficoll-Paque density gradient centrifugation was used to isolate peripheral blood mononuclear cells. CD4+ and CD8+ T cells were sorted by FACS or magnetic beads before DNA extraction. Genomic DNA served as template for TCR beta VDJ combination and CDR3 sequence profiling. An Illumina HiSeq 2000 was the platform used for TCR repertoire sequencing. Under the source paper's analysis protocol: TRBV/TRBJ rearrangement plots, CDR3 size and DJ length profiles, and Simpson's diversity index were used to assess repertoires. Whichever DNA sequence was most abundant in the deep sequencing data was defined as the immunodominant clone. CDR3 amino acid sequences were checked for sharing between subjects and were compared against published repertoires and the VDJdb database. Using fastp trimming at Q25 and MiXCR clonotype assembly, TCRdb reanalyzed the public sequencing data and kept in-frame beta chains. Entries are consolidated by CDR3 protein sequence, retaining the most common genes and DNA. TCRdb, rather than the study authors, made the V and J calls. The sample table shows approximately 99,000 distinct CDR3 sequences, and around 53% are seen once. The ten top clones hold approximately 32% of the sample.

Results the study describes overall, beyond this receptor: Patients and healthy controls showed no significant difference in CD8+ Simpson's diversity (P=0.060). Around 28 CD8+ CDR3 sequences were found to be shared between patients and controls, but these sequences appeared to be highly expressed in patients and within the immunodominant clones of the patients.

This receptor was obtained from a human donor in good health, serving as a control. Input material: sorted CD4+, CD8+, or CD8+CD57+ T cells (not recorded which) from PBMCs. The chain uses TRBV7-9 and TRBJ1-5; no D gene is confidently identified. The CDR3 sequence is CASSPMSSSNQPQHF. The nucleotide sequence reads as follows: TGTGCCAGCAGCCCTATGTCCAGCAGCAATCAGCCCCAGCATTTT.